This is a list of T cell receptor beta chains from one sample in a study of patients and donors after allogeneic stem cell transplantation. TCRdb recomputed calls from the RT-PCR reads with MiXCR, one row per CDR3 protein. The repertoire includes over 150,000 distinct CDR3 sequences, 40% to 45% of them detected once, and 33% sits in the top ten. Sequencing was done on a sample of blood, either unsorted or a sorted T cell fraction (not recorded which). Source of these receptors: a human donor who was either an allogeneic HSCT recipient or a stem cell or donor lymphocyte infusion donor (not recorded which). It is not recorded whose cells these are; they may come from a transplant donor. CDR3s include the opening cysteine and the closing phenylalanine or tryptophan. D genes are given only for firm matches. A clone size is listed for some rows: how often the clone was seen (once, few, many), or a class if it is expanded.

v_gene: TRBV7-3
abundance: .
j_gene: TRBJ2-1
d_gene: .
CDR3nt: TGTGCCAGCAGCTTAACCCCGTTAGGGCTAGCAACCTACAATGAGCAGTTCTTC
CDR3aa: CASSLTPLGLATYNEQFF

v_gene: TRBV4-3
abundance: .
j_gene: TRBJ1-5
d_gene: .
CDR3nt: TGCGCCAGCAGCCAACATGGGACATTGGAACAGCCCCAGCATTTT
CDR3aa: CASSQHGTLEQPQHF

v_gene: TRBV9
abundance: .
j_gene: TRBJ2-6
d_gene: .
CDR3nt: TGTGCCAGCAGCGTAGGGGGGCACCGATACTCTGGGGCCAACGTCCTGACTTTC
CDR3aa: CASSVGGHRYSGANVLTF

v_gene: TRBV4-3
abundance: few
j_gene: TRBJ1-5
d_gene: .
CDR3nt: TGCGCCAGCAGCCAAGAGGGGGGGAGGCAGCCCCAGCATTTT
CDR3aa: CASSQEGGRQPQHF

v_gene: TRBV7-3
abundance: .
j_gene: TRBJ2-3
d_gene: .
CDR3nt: TGTGCCAGCAGCTTGGGGCTTTACCCCGATACGCAGTATTTT
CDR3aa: CASSLGLYPDTQYF

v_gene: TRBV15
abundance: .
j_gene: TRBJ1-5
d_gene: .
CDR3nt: TGTGCCACCAGCAGAGATGGTGATCCAGTAAATCAGCCCCAGCATTTT
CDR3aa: CATSRDGDPVNQPQHF

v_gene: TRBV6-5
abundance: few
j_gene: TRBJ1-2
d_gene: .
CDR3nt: TGTGCCAGCAGTTTTCCCGGTCGATCTGGCTACACCTTC
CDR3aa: CASSFPGRSGYTF

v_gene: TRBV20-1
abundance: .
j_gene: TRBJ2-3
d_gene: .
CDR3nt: TGCAGTGCTAGCCCCCCCTCGCGGCTTCACACAGATACGCAGTATTTT
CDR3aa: CSASPPSRLHTDTQYF

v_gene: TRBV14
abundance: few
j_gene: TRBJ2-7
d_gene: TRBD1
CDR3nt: TGTGCCAGCAGCCAAAGAATGGGACAGGGATCCTACGAGCAGTACTTC
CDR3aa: CASSQRMGQGSYEQYF

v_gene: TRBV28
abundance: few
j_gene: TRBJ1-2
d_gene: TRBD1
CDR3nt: TGTGCCAGCAGGACGCGGGACAGGGGATCATTCGTTGACTATGGCTACACCTTC
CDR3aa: CASRTRDRGSFVDYGYTF

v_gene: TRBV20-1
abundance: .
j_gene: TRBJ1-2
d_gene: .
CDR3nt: TGCAGTGCTGTCCCCGGGGGGCAGGGGATTGGATATGGCTACACCTTC
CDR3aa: CSAVPGGQGIGYGYTF

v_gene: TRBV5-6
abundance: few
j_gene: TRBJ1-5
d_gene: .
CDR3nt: TGTGCCAGCGCACCCGGCGGAAGCAATCAGCCCCAGCATTTT
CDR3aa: CASAPGGSNQPQHF

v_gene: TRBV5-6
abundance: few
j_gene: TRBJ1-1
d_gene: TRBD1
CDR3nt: TGTGCCAGCAGCGGCTGGACAGGTCAGAACACTGAAGCTTTCTTT
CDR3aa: CASSGWTGQNTEAFF

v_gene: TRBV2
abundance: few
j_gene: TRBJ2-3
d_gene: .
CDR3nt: TGTGCCAGCGAAATCGGCAGGGCAGATACGCAGTATTTT
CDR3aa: CASEIGRADTQYF

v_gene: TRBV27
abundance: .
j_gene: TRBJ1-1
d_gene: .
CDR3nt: TGTGCCAGCAGTTTTTCAGCGCTCACTGAAGCTTTCTTT
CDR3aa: CASSFSALTEAFF

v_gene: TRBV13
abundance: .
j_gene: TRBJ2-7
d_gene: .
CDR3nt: TGTGCCAGCTCCCCTGGGGGAGCTCGATACGAGCAGTACTTC
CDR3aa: CASSPGGARYEQYF

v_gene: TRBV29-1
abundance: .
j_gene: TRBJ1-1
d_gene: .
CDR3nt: TGCAGCGCTCAGGAGGGCACTGAAGCTTTCTTT
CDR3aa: CSAQEGTEAFF

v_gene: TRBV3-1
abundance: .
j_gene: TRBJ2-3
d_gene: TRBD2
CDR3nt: TGTGCCAGCAGCCAATCGGGACTAGCGACAGATACGCAGTATTTT
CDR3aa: CASSQSGLATDTQYF

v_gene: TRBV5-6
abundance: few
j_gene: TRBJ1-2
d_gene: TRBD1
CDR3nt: TGTGCCAGCAGCTTGCCAGGGGGCTCCTTTAACTATGGCTACACCTTC
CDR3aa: CASSLPGGSFNYGYTF

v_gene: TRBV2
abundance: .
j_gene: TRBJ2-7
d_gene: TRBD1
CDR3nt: TGTGCCAGCAGCTATCGGGGACAGGGTTCGCAGTACTTC
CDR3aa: CASSYRGQGSQYF

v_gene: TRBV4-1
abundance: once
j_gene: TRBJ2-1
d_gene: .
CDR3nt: TGCGCCAGCAGCCAAGTCGCGGAAACAGGGAGCCACAATGAGCAGTTCTTC
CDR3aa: CASSQVAETGSHNEQFF

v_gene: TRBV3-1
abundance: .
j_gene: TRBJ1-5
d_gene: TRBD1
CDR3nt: TGTGCCAGCAGCCGAGGGACAGGGGCCCCCAATCAGCCCCAGCATTTT
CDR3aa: CASSRGTGAPNQPQHF

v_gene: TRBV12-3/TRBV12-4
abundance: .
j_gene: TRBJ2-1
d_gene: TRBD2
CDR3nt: TGTGCCACACTAGCGGGAGGGCGGCATGAGCAGTTCTTC
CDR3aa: CATLAGGRHEQFF

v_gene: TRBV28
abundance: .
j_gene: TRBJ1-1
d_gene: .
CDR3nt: TGTGCCAGCAGTTCCCTAAGCGGGGGCTGGACTGAAGCTTTCTTT
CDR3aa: CASSSLSGGWTEAFF

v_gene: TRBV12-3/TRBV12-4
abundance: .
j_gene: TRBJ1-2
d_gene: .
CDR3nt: TGTGCCAGCAGGGAGCTCGCCCCTCCAGGTGGTGGCTACACCTTC
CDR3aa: CASRELAPPGGGYTF

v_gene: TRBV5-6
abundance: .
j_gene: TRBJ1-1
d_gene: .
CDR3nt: TGTGCCAGCAGCAAAGCATCGGGAGCTTTCTTT
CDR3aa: CASSKASGAFF

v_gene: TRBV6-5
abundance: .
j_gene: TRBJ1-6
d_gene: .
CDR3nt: TGTGCCAGCAGTTACGATGGACCCCATAATTCACCCCTCCACTTT
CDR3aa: CASSYDGPHNSPLHF

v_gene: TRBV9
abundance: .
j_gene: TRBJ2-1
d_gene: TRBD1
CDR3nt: TGTGCCAGCAGCGCCCCGGGACAGGCTGGACGGAGTGAGCAGTTCTTC
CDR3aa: CASSAPGQAGRSEQFF

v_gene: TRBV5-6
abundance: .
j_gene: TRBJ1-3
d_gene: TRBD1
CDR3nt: TGTGCCAGCAGTCGACAGGGTAGTGGAAACACCATATATTTT
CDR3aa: CASSRQGSGNTIYF

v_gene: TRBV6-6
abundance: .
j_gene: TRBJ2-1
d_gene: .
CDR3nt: TGTGCCAGCCTCCTGAACAATGAGCAGTTCTTC
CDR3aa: CASLLNNEQFF

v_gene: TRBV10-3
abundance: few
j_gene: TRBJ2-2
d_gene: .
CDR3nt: TGTGCCATCAGACCGGGCCCAGGGTCCACCGGGGAGCTGTTTTTT
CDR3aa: CAIRPGPGSTGELFF

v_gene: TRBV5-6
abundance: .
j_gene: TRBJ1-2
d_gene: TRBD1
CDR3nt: TGTGCCAGCAGCCCGGGACAGGAATATGGCGATGGCTACACCTTC
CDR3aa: CASSPGQEYGDGYTF

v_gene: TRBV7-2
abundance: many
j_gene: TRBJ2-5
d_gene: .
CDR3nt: TGTGCCAGCAGCGACCAAGAGACCCAGTACTTC
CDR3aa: CASSDQETQYF

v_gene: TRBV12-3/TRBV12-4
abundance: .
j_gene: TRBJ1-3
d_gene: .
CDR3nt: TGTGCCAGCAGACCCGTGGGGGCCGGAAACACCATATATTTT
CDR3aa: CASRPVGAGNTIYF

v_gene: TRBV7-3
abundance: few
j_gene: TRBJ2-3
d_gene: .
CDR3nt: TGTGCCAGCAGCTCGGGACACGCCGCCGGAGATACGCAGTATTTT
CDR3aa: CASSSGHAAGDTQYF

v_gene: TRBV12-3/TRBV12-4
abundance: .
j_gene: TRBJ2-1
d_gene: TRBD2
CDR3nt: TGTGCCAGCAGTCCGGGGACTAGCGGGATGGATGAGCAGTTCTTC
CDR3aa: CASSPGTSGMDEQFF

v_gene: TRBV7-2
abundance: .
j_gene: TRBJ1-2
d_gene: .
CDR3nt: TGTGCCAGCAGCTTAGCAGCAGGGAAGGGGAGTTATGGCTACACCTTC
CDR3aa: CASSLAAGKGSYGYTF

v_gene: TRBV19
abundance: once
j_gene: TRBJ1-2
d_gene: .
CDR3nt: TGTGCCAGTAGTCCGGGCAGTTCCTTGAACTATGGCTACACCTTC
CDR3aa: CASSPGSSLNYGYTF

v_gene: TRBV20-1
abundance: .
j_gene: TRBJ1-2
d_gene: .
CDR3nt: TGCAGTGCTAGAGAAACAGGGCTCTATGGCTACACCTTC
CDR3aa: CSARETGLYGYTF

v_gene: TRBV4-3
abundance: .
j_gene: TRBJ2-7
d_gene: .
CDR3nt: TGCGCCAGCAGCCAAGCCAGGGAGGACATCTACGAGCAGTACTTC
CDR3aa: CASSQAREDIYEQYF

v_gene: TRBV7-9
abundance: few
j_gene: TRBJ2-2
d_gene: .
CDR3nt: TGTGCCAGCAGCTTACACCCCGGGCTGTTCGGGGAGCTGTTTTTT
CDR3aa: CASSLHPGLFGELFF

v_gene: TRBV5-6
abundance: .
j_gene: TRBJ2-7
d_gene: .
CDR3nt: TGTGCCAGCAGCTGGGGGCTGGACAGCTCCTACGAGCAGTACTTC
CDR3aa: CASSWGLDSSYEQYF

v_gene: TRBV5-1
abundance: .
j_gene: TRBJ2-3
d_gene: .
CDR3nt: TGCGCCAGCAGCTTGGATCGGCCAGGGAGGACAGATACGCAGTATTTT
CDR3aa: CASSLDRPGRTDTQYF

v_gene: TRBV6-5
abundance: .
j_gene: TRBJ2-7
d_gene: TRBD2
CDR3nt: TGTGCCAGCAGTTACTACGCGGGACTAGCGGGAGGAGTGAGGGAGCAGTACTTC
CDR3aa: CASSYYAGLAGGVREQYF

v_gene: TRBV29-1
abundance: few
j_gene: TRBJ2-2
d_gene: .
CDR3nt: TGCAGCGTTAGCGTGAACACCGGGGAGCTGTTTTTT
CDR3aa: CSVSVNTGELFF

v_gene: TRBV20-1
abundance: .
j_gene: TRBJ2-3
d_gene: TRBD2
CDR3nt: TGCAGTGCTAGACGAGTAGTCGGCGGGGGTACGCAGTATTTT
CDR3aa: CSARRVVGGGTQYF

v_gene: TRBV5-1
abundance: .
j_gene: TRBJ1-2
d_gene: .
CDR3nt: TGCGCCAGCAGCTCACAGGTCAACTATGGCTACACCTTC
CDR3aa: CASSSQVNYGYTF

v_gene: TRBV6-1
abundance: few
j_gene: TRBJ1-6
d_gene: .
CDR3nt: TGTGCCAGCAGTCTTCTCGAGGACTCACCCCTCCACTTT
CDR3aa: CASSLLEDSPLHF

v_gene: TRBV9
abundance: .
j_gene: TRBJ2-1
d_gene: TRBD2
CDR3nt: TGTGCCAGCAGCGAATCCGGGACTAGCGGGAGGCCAGGGAACAATGAGCAGTTCTTC
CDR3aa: CASSESGTSGRPGNNEQFF